This T cell receptor (beta chain) was recovered during a study of CD8+CD57+ T cells in acquired aplastic anemia. It was patients with CD8+CD57+ cell expansion by flow cytometry who were chosen for sequencing. No therapy was given to patients before blood sampling. This clonotype was counted at least ten times. Profiles of TCR beta VDJ and CDR3 were generated from a genomic DNA template. TCRdb itself ran the reads through MiXCR, one entry per CDR3 protein. Seen here are about half a million distinct CDR3 sequences, approximately 32% observed once, and the top ten hold nearly 0.85%. This sequence was found in a human donor with aplastic anemia. Sequenced sample: sorted CD4+, CD8+, or CD8+CD57+ T cells (not recorded which) from PBMCs.

The CDR3 loop is CASSQSWTSANYGYTF. CDR3 bases: TGTGCCAGCAGCCAATCTTGGACTTCAGCTAACTATGGCTACACCTTC. The V and J genes are TRBV16 and TRBJ1-2; D remains unclear. Germline CDR1 is KGHSY and CDR2 is FQNENV. The V end was cut by 0 bases, the J end by 0 bases, with 11 bases between. The CDR3 totals 16 residues.